This is a list of T cell receptor beta chains from one sample in a study of blood T cell repertoires in COVID-19. Repertoires were generated with immunoSEQ multiplex PCR, while TCRdb's copy carries only in-frame clones and drops some. Among over 35,000 clones listed, just under 85% were seen once. The sequenced sample consisted of peripheral blood. The receptor set was obtained from a human donor with acute or convalescent COVID-19. The donor label of this sample is uncertain. Each CDR3 is given with its conserved first and last residue. Each record gives: D gene, clone size, J gene, V gene, CDR3 protein, CDR3 DNA. D genes are given only for firm matches. For some rows the clone size is stated as once, few or many, or as a class when expanded; others skip it.

>.|.|TRBJ1-1|TRBV23-1
CASSQVIREAEAFF
TGCGCCAGCAGTCAAGTAATCAGGGAGGCTGAAGCTTTCTTT
>.|.|TRBJ2-7|TRBV11-2
CASSLSRGTYEQYF
TGTGCCAGCAGCTTATCGAGGGGGACCTACGAGCAGTACTTC
>TRBD1|.|TRBJ1-5|TRBV27
CASSEQGALSNQPQHF
TGTGCCAGCAGTGAACAGGGGGCGCTTAGCAATCAGCCCCAGCATTTT
>.|.|TRBJ1-2|TRBV11-2
CASSFRLGAFYGYTF
TGTGCCAGCAGCTTCCGGTTAGGGGCCTTCTATGGCTACACCTTC
>.|.|TRBJ2-1|TRBV19
CASSIPARGSSNEQFF
TGTGCCAGTAGTATTCCTGCGAGAGGGTCCAGCAATGAGCAGTTCTTC
>TRBD1|.|TRBJ2-1|TRBV27
CASSSDRGRIMGYNEQFF
TGTGCCAGCAGTTCGGACAGGGGGCGGATAATGGGCTACAATGAGCAGTTCTTC
>.|.|TRBJ2-5|TRBV19
CASSMNRQETQYF
TGTGCCAGTAGTATGAACAGGCAAGAGACCCAGTACTTC
>.|few|TRBJ2-1|TRBV5-1
CASSPRFAYNEQFF
TGCGCCAGCAGCCCCCGGTTCGCCTACAATGAGCAGTTCTTC
>.|.|TRBJ2-1|TRBV7-2
CASSLSGYYNEQFF
TGTGCCAGCAGCCTTAGCGGATACTACAATGAGCAGTTCTTC
>.|once|TRBJ1-2|TRBV12-3/TRBV12-4
CATSGPPWGAFTF
TGTGCCACTTCAGGGCCCCCGTGGGGCGCTTTTACCTTC
>.|.|TRBJ1-1|TRBV28
CASSFQGRGGTEAFF
TGTGCCAGCAGTTTCCAGGGGCGAGGAGGAACTGAAGCTTTCTTT
>TRBD2|.|TRBJ2-1|TRBV11-2
CASSPPSGSNNEQFF
TGTGCCAGCAGCCCCCCTAGCGGGTCTAACAATGAGCAGTTCTTC
>TRBD2|.|TRBJ2-1|TRBV6-6
CASRSAGLAYNEQFF
TGTGCCAGCAGGAGTGCGGGACTAGCTTACAATGAGCAGTTCTTC
>TRBD1|once|TRBJ2-3|TRBV19
CASSIDAGTGVPDTQYF
TGTGCCAGTAGTATAGACGCCGGGACAGGGGTTCCAGATACGCAGTATTTT
>.|.|TRBJ2-7|TRBV7-8
CASSLGRGFDEQYF
TGTGCCAGCAGCTTAGGCCGGGGGTTCGACGAGCAGTACTTC
>TRBD2|.|TRBJ2-3|TRBV5-1
CASSTSGGRDTQYF
TGCGCCAGCAGCACTAGCGGGGGGCGGGATACGCAGTATTTT
>TRBD2|few|TRBJ2-1|TRBV7-9
CASSWGVAGGWNEQFF
TGTGCCAGCAGCTGGGGTGTAGCGGGAGGGTGGAATGAGCAGTTCTTC
>TRBD1|once|TRBJ1-2|TRBV7-9
CASSLRTGTYGYTF
TGTGCCAGCAGCTTAAGGACAGGGACCTATGGCTACACCTTC
>.|.|TRBJ2-7|TRBV3-1/TRBV3-2
CASSQATGQEQYF
TGTGCCAGCAGCCAAGCGACAGGTCAAGAGCAGTACTTC
>.|.|TRBJ1-2|TRBV3-1/TRBV3-2
CASSSLGGASNYGYTF
TGTGCCAGCAGCTCTCTGGGGGGGGCTTCTAACTATGGCTACACCTTC
>TRBD2|.|TRBJ2-7|TRBV5-1
CASSPAPLAGRTYEQYF
TGCGCCAGCAGCCCCGCCCCGCTAGCGGGAAGAACCTACGAGCAGTACTTC
>.|.|TRBJ1-5|TRBV7-8
CASSRGSNQPQHF
TGTGCCAGCAGCCGCGGTAGCAATCAGCCCCAGCATTTT
>.|.|TRBJ1-2|TRBV5-1
CASGGETTLGVGYGYTF
TGCGCCAGCGGCGGGGAGACGACTTTGGGGGTTGGCTATGGCTACACCTTC
>.|.|TRBJ1-6|TRBV9
CASSVTGRGSSPLHF
TGTGCCAGCAGCGTAACGGGCAGGGGATCCTCACCCCTCCACTTT
>TRBD1|.|TRBJ2-2|TRBV6-5
CASSTDRAAGELFF
TGTGCCAGCAGTACGGACAGGGCCGCCGGGGAGCTGTTTTTT
>.|.|TRBJ2-1|TRBV7-2
CASSFVYEQFF
TGTGCCAGCAGCTTCGTGTATGAGCAGTTCTTC
>.|.|TRBJ2-3|TRBV30
CAWSVWGGSTDTQYF
TGTGCCTGGAGTGTATGGGGCGGTAGCACAGATACGCAGTATTTT
>TRBD2|.|TRBJ2-3|TRBV3-1/TRBV3-2
CASSPTSGSTDTQYF
TGTGCCAGCAGCCCGACTAGCGGGAGCACAGATACGCAGTATTTT
>TRBD2|.|TRBJ2-2|TRBV5-1
CASSLVPSGRNTGELFF
TGCGCCAGCAGCTTGGTCCCCAGCGGGAGGAACACCGGGGAGCTGTTTTTT
>.|.|TRBJ1-1|TRBV6-5
CASTWTDMNTEAFF
TGTGCCAGCACCTGGACAGACATGAACACTGAAGCTTTCTTT
>.|.|TRBJ1-2|TRBV19
CASSTPQGNYGYTF
TGTGCCAGTAGTACACCTCAGGGGAACTATGGCTACACCTTC
>TRBD2|once|TRBJ2-7|TRBV11-2
CASSLRLAGNYEQYF
TGTGCCAGCAGCCTCCGACTAGCGGGCAACTACGAGCAGTACTTC
>TRBD1|.|TRBJ1-6|TRBV30
CAWSNGTALSPLHF
TGTGCCTGGAGTAACGGGACAGCGCTTTCACCCCTCCACTTT
>TRBD1|.|TRBJ1-4|TRBV6-6
CASSPPGQGAGRTNEKLFF
TGTGCCAGCAGTCCTCCGGGACAGGGAGCAGGGAGGACTAATGAAAAACTGTTTTTT
>.|.|TRBJ2-3|TRBV12-3/TRBV12-4
CASSYSGADTQYF
TGTGCCAGCAGTTATAGCGGAGCAGATACGCAGTATTTT
>.|few|TRBJ1-1|TRBV19
CASAQYLGTEAFF
TGTGCCAGTGCACAGTATCTGGGCACTGAAGCTTTCTTT